This T cell receptor (beta chain) derives from a study of T cell repertoires in cytomegalovirus infection. TCRdb re-called the reads with MiXCR, one entry per CDR3 protein. The sample holds fewer than 850,000 distinct CDR3 sequences, approximately 32% seen once. V shed 1 base and J shed 0 bases, with 14 bases lying between them. This CDR3 contains 18 residues. Germline-derived CDR1 and CDR2 are SGHNT and YYREEE (reference sequence). For this clonotype: Its antigen is currently unknown.

The sequencing used cultured CD8+ T cells from PBMCs, collected from culture after CMV antigen stimulation. The source is a human donor in good health (CMV status not recorded). Some clones in this sample may be carry-over from other donors' samples. The V call is TRBV5-4, the J call TRBJ2-6; D might be TRBD2 (5 bases). Written as DNA, the CDR3 is TGTGCCAGCAGCTTGCGGGTGGGCGCGGGCTCTGGGGCCAACGTCCTGACTTTC. Its protein is CASSLRVGAGSGANVLTF.